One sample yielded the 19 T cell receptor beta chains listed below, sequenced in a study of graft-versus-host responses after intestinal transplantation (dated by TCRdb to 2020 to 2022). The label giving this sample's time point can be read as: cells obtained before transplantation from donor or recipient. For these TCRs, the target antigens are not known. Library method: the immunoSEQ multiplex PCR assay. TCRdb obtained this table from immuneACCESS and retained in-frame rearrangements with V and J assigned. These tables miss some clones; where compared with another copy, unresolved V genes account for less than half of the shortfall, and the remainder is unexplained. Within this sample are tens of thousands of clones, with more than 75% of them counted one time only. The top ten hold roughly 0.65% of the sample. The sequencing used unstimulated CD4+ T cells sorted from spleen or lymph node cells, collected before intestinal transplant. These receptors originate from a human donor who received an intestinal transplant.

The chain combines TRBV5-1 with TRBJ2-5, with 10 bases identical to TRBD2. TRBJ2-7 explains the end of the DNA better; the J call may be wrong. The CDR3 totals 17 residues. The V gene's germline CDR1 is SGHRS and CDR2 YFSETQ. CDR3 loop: CASSLAPLAGGPYEQYF. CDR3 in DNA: TGCGCCAGCAGCTTGGCGCCATTAGCGGGGGGACCCTACGAGCAGTACTTC.

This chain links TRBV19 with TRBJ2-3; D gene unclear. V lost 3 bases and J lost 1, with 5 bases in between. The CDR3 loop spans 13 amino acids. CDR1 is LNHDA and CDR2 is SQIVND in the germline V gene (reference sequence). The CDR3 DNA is TGTGCCAGTAGTATCGTGGGCACAGATACGCAGTATTTT. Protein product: CASSIVGTDTQYF. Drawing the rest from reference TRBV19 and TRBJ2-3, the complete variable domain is DGGITQSPKYLFRKEGQNVTLSCEQNLNHDAMYWYRQDPGQGLRLIYYSQIVNDFQKGDIAEGYSVSREKKESFPLTVTSAQKNPTAFYLCASSIVGTDTQYFGPGTRLTVL.

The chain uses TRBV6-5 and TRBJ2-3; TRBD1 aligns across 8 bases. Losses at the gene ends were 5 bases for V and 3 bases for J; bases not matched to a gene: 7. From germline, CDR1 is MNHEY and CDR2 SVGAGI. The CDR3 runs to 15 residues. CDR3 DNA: TGTGCCAGCAGTCCCCGGACAGGGAGGACAGATACGCAGTATTTT. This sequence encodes CASSPRTGRTDTQYF.

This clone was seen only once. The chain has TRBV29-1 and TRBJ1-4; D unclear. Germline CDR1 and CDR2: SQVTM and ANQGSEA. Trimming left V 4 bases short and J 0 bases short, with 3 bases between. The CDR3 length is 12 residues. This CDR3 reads CSVGATNEKLFF. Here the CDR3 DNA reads TGCAGCGTTGGGGCAACTAATGAAAAACTGTTTTTT.

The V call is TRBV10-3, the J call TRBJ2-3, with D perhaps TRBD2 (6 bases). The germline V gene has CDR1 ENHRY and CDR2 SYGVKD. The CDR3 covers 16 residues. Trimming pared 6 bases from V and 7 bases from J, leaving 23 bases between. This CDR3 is CAISDPGLTIEYTQYF. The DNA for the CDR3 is TGTGCCATCAGCGACCCGGGACTTACCATTGAATATACGCAGTATTTT.

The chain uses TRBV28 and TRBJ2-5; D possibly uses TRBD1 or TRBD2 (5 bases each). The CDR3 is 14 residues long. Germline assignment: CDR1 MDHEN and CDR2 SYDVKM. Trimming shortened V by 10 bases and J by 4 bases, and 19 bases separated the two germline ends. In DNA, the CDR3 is TGTGCCACTTTAAACGGCGGTGGGGGAGAGACCCAGTACTTC. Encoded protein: CATLNGGGGETQYF.

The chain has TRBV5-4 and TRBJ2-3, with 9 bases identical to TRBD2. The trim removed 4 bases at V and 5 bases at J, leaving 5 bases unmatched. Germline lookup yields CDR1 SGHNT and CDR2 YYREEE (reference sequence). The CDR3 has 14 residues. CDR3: CASSRETSGDTQYF. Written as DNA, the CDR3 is TGTGCCAGCAGCCGTGAGACTAGCGGAGATACGCAGTATTTT.

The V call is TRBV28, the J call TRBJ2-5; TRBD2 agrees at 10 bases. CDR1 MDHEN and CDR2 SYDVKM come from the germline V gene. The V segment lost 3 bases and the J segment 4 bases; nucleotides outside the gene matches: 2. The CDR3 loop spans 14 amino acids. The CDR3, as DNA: TGTGCCAGCAGTTTTCTAGCGGGAGCAGAGACCCAGTACTTC. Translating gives CASSFLAGAETQYF.

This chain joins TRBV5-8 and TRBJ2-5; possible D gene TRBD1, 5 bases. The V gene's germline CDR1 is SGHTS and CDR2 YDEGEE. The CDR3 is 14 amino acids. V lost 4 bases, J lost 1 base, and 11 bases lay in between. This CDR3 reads CASSGRVGQETQYF. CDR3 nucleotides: TGTGCCAGCAGCGGCAGGGTTGGCCAAGAGACCCAGTACTTC.

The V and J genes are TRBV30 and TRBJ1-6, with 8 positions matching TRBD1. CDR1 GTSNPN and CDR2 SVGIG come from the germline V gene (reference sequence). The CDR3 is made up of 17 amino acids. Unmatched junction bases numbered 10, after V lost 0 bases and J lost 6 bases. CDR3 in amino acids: CAWSVQGGAGTNSPLHF. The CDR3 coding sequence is TGTGCCTGGAGTGTACAGGGGGGGGCAGGGACTAATTCACCCCTCCACTTT.

CDR3 sequence reads: CASSQAPRSYEQYF. Written as DNA, the CDR3 is TGCGCCAGCAGCCAAGCTCCTCGCTCCTACGAGCAGTACTTC. The genes are TRBV4-1 and TRBJ2-7; D unclear. The CDR3 loop spans 14 amino acids. CDR1 is MGHRA, CDR2 YSYEKL, per germline. Trimming cost V 1 base and J 0 bases, with 7 bases left between them.

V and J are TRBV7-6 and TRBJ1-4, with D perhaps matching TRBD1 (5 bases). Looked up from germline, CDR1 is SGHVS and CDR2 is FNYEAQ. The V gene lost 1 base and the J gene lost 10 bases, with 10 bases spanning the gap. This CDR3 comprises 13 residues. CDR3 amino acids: CASSLGQGGKLFF. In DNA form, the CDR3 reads TGTGCCAGCAGCTTAGGCCAGGGAGGAAAACTGTTTTTT.

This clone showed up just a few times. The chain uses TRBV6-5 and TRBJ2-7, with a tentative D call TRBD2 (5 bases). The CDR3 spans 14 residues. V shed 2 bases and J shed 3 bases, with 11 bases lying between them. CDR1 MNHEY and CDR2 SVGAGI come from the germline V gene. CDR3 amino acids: CASSYRGALYEQYF. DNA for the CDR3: TGTGCCAGCAGTTACCGGGGTGCGCTCTACGAGCAGTACTTC.

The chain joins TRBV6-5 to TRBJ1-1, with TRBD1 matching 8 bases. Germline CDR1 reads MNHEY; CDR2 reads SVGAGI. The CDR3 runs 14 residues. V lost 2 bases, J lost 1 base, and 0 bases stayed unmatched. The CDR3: CASSYGQGNTEAFF. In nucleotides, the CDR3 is TGTGCCAGCAGTTACGGACAGGGGAACACTGAAGCTTTCTTT.

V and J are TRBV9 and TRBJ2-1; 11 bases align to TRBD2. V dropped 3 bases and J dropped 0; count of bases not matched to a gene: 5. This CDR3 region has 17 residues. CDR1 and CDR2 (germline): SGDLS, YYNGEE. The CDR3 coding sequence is TGTGCCAGCAGCGAAACTAGCGGGGGTGTCTCCTACAATGAGCAGTTCTTC. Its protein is CASSETSGGVSYNEQFF.

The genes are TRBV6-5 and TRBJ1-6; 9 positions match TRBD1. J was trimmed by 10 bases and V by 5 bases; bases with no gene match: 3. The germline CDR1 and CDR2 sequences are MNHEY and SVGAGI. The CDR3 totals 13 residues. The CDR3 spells CASSRQGVSPLHF. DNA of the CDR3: TGTGCCAGCAGTCGACAGGGGGTGTCACCCCTCCACTTT.

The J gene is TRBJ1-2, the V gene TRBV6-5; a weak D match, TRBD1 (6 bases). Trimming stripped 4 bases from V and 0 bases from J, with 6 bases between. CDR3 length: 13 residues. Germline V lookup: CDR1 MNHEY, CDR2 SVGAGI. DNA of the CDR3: TGTGCCAGCAGTTGGACAGCTAACTATGGCTACACCTTC. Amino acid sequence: CASSWTANYGYTF.

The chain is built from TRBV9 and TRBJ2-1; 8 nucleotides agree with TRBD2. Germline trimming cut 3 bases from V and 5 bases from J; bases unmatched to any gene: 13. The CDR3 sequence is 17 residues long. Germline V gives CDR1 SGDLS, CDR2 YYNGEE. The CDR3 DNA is TGTGCCAGCAGCGCAGACGATTCCGGGACTAGTAACAATGAGCAGTTCTTC. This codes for CASSADDSGTSNNEQFF.

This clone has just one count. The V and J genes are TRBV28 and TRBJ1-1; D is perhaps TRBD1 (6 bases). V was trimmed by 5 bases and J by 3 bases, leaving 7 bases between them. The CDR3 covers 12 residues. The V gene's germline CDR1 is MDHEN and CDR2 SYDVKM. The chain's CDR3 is CASSQGYTEAFF. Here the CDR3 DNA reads TGTGCCAGCAGTCAGGGGTACACTGAAGCTTTCTTT.